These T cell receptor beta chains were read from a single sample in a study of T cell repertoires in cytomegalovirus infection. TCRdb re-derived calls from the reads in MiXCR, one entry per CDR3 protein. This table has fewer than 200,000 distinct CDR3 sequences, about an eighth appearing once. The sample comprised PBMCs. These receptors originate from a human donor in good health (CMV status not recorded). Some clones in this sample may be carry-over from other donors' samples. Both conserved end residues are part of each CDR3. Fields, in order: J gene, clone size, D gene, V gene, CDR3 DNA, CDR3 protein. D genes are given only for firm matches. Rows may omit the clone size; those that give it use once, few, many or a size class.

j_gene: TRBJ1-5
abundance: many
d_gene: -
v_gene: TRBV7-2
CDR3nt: TGTGCCAGCAGCTCCCCCGGACGGCTCAATCAGCCCCAGCATTTT
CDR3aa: CASSSPGRLNQPQHF

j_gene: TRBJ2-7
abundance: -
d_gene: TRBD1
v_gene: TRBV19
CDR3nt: TGTGCCAGTAGTATGCGGACAGGCACCTACGAGCAGTACTTC
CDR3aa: CASSMRTGTYEQYF

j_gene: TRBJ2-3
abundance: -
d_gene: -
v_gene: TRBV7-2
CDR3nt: TGTGCCAGCAGCTTAGGTTTAGAGGGACGAGATACGCAGTATTTT
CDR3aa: CASSLGLEGRDTQYF

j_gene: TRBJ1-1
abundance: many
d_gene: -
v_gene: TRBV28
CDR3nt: TGTGCCAGCACCTGGGGGGACCTGATTATGAACACTGAAGCTTTCTTT
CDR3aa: CASTWGDLIMNTEAFF

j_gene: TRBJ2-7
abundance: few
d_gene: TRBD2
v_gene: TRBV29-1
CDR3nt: TGCAGCGTTGAGGACGTCGGGAGGGAGGGAGAGCAGTACTTC
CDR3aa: CSVEDVGREGEQYF

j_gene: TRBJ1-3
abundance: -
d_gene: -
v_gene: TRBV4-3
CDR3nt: TGCGCCAGCAGCCAAGATCTGGGCAAGTGGTCTGGAAACACCATATATTTT
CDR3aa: CASSQDLGKWSGNTIYF

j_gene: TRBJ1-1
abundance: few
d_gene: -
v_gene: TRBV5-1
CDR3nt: TGCGCCAGCAGCCCCCAAGGGGGGGCGAAGAACACTGAAGCTTTCTTT
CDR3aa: CASSPQGGAKNTEAFF

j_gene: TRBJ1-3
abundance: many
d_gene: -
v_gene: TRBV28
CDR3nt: TGTGCCAGCAGCCTCAGGGGAGTGGGCGGAAACACCATATATTTT
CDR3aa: CASSLRGVGGNTIYF

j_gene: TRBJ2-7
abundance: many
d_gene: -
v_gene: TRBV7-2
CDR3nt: TGTGCCAGCAGCTACAGGGACGGCTACGAGCAGTACTTC
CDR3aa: CASSYRDGYEQYF

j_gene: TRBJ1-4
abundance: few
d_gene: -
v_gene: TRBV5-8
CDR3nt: TGTGCCAGCAGCTGGGGGCGCGGGGGGCGCTCTAATGAAAAACTGTTTTTT
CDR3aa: CASSWGRGGRSNEKLFF

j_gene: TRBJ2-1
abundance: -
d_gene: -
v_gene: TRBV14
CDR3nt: TGTGCCAGCAGCTACAAAAAGGGGTACAATGAGCAGTTCTTC
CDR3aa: CASSYKKGYNEQFF

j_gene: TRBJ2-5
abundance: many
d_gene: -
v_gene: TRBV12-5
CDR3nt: TGTGCTAGTGGTTCCGCTTTAGAGGGGGAAGAGACCCAGTACTTC
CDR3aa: CASGSALEGEETQYF

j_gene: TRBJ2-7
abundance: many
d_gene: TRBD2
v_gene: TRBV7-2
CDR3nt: TGTGCCAGCAAACCGGGAGGGACTAGCGGGGGTTACGAGCAGTACTTC
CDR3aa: CASKPGGTSGGYEQYF

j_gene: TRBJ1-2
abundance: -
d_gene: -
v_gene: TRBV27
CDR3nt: TGTGCCAGCACAGCAGGGCATGGCTACACCTTC
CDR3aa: CASTAGHGYTF

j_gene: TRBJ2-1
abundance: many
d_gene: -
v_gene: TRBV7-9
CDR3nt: TGTGCCAGCAGCTTCGGGGCCAATGAGCAGTTCTTC
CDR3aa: CASSFGANEQFF

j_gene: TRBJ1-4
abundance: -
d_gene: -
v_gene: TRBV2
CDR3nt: TGTGCCAGCAGTGAAGGCGGGGAGGAACTGTTTTTT
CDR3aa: CASSEGGEELFF

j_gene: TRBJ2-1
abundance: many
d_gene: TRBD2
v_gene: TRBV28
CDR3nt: TGTGCCAGCAGTTGGGGCTCTGGTAGCGGGAGCTCCTACAATGAGCAGTTCTTC
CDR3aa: CASSWGSGSGSSYNEQFF

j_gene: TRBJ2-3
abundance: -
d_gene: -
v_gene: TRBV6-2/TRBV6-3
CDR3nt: TGTGCCAGCAGGGGACTCACAGGTCCAGATACGCAGTATTTT
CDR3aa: CASRGLTGPDTQYF

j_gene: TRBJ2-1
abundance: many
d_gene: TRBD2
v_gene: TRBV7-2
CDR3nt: TGTGCCAGCAGCTTAGATAGCGGGGGCCTCAATGAGCAGTTCTTC
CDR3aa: CASSLDSGGLNEQFF

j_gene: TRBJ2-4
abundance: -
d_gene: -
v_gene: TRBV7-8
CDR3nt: TGTGCCAGCAGCTATCGGCAGAACAGGGACATTCAGTACTTC
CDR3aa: CASSYRQNRDIQYF

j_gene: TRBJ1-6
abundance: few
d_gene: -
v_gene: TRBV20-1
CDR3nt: TGCAGTGCTAGACCCGGGGCAGGGGTCAATTCACCCCTCCACTTT
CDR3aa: CSARPGAGVNSPLHF

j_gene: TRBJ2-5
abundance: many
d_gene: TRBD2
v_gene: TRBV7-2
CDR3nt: TGTGCCAGCAGCATGGGACTAGCGGGACCCCAGTACTTC
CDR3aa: CASSMGLAGPQYF

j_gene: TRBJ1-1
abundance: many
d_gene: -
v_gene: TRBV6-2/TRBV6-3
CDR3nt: -
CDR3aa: CASSTSGQANTEAFF

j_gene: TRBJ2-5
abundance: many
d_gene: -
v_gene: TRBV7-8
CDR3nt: TGTGCCAGCAGCTACTCCTCCCAACGGGGCCGTGAGACCCAGTACTTC
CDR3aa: CASSYSSQRGRETQYF

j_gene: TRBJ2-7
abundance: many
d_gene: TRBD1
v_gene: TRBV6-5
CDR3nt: TGTGCCAGCAGCCGTACGGCAGGGGGTTCCTACGAGCAGTACTTC
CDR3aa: CASSRTAGGSYEQYF

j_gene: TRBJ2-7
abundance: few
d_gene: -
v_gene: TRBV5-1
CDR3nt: TGCGCCAGCAGCTTGGAAGGGGGCGGGACCTACGAGCAGTACTTC
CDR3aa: CASSLEGGGTYEQYF

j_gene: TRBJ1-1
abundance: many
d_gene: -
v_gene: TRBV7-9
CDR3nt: TGTGCCACCCACACCTTGAACACTGAAGCTTTCTTT
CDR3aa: CATHTLNTEAFF

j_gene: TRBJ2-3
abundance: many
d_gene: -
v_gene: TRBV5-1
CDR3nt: TGCGCCAGCAGCTTGGACGGTACGGGCACAGATACGCAGTATTTT
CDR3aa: CASSLDGTGTDTQYF

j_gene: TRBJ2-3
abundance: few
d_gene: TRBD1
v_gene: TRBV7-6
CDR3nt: TGTGCCAGCAGCGGACAGGCTCGCGCAGATACGCAGTATTTT
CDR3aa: CASSGQARADTQYF

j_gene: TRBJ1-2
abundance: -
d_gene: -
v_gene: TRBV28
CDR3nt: TGTGCCAGCAGTCCCGGCGACTTGGGAAACCCGGCTGGCTACACCTTC
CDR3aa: CASSPGDLGNPAGYTF

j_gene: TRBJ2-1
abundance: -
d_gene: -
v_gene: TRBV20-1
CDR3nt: TGCAGTGCTAGAGATCCGGTGGGGGGCAATGAGCAGTTCTTC
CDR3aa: CSARDPVGGNEQFF

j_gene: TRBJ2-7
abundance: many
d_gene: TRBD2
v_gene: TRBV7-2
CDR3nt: TGTGCCAGCAGCCCCCGACAGGGACTAGCGGGAGTCTCCTACGAGCAGTACTTC
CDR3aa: CASSPRQGLAGVSYEQYF

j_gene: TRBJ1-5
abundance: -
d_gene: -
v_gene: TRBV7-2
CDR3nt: TGTGCCAGCAGCGGCCATGGGCAGCCCCAGCATTTT
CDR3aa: CASSGHGQPQHF

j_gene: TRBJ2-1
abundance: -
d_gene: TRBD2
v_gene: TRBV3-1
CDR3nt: TGTGCCAGCAGCCAGGGTTTAGCGGGCCCCTCCCCATTGGAGCAGTTCTTC
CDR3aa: CASSQGLAGPSPLEQFF

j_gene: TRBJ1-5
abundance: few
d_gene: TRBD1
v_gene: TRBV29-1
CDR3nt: TGCAGCGTTCGGAAAGGGACAGCCTCAGGTCAGCCCCAGCATTTT
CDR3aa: CSVRKGTASGQPQHF

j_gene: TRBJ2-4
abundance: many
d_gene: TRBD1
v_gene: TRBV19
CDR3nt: TGTGCCAGTAGTTCCCTCACGGGACAGGGGGCGCTGGGAAACATTCAGTACTTC
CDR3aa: CASSSLTGQGALGNIQYF

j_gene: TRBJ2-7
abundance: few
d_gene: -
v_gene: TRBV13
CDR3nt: TGTGCCAGCAGCTTAAAACGATTCGGGTACGAGCAGTACTTC
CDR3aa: CASSLKRFGYEQYF

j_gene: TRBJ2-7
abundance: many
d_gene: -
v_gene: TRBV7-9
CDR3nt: TGTGCCAGCAGCTTAATGGGGTTAACCTACGAGCAGTACTTC
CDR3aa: CASSLMGLTYEQYF

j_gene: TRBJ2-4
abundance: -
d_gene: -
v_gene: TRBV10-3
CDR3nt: TGTGCCATCAGTGACTCCTCTTTCAAAAGCATTCAGTACTTC
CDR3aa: CAISDSSFKSIQYF

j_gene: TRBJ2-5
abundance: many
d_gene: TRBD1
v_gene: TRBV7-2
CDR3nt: TGTGCCAGCAGCTTAGGTAGACCGGACAGGGTGGAGACCCAGTACTTC
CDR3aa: CASSLGRPDRVETQYF

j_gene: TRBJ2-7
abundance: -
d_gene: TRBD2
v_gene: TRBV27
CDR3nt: TGTGCCAGCAGTAGGAGCGGGGCTAGCTACGAGCAGTACTTC
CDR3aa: CASSRSGASYEQYF

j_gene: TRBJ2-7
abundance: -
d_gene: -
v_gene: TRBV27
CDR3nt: TGTGCCAGCAGTTTAACCCCAGCTTCCTACGAGCAGTACTTC
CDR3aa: CASSLTPASYEQYF